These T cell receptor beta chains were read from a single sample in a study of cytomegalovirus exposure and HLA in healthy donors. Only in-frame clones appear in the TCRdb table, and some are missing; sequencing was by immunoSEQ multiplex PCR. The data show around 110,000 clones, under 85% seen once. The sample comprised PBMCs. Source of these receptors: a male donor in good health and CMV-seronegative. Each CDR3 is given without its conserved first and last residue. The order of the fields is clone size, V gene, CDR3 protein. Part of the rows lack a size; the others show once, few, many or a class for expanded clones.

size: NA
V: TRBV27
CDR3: ASSYGQGAEAF

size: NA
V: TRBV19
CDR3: ASSKTSTYEQY

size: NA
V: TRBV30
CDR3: AWGTSGPYEQY

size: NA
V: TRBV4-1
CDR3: ASSPGQGGSFTEAF

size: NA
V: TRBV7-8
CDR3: ASRGRTRRGRETQY

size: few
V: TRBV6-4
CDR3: ASSETTGSTDTQY

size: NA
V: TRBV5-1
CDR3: ASSLDQGVPYEQY

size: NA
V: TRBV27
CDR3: ASRGTGARYGYT

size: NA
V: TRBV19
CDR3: ASSLRDRGGYGYT

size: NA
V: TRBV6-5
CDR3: ASRDLAGVTDTQY

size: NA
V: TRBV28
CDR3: ASSLAVRRNQPQH

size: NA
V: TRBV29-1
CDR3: SVEQLAAVHEQF

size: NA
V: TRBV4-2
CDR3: ASSTAGSEQY

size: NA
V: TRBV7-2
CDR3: ASSLRGGATYNEQF

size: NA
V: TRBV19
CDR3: ASSGTAFSSTDTQY

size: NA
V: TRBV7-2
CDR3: ASSSGTTAGNTIY

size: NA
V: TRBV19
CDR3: ASSIGLAGVGRSYEQY

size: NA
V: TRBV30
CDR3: AWSPGWLAEREETQY

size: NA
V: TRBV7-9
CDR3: ASSDGFRGNTEAF

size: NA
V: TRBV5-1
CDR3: ASSFSSESYEQY

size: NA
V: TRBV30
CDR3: AWNTGGNEKLF

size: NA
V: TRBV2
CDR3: ASSAQLSYEQY

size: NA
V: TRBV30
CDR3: AWSIRTGGEKLF

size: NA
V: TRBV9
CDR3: ASSVVAGGPFGDEQF

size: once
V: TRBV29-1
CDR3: SVAPGQGIYEQY

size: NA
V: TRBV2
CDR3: ATGAELLYEQY

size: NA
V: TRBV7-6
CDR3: ASSGGLGAEQY

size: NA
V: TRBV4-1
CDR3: ASSPRLAGSRYEQY

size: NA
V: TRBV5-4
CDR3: ASSPGGAATNEKLF

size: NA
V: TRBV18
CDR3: ASSGRGGANEQF

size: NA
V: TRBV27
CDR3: ASSSPWRDVTGELF

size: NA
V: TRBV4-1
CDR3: ASSLGGYTDTQY

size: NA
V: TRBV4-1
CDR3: ASSQVLNSVDEQF

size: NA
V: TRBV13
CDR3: ASSAGQGYEQY

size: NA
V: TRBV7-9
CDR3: ASSPPGTVAIEAF

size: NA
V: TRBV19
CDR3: ATQDWAGDKQETQY

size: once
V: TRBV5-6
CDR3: ASSSYRGASWMGTEAF

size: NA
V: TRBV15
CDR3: ATSRDDGIAGPSDYEQY

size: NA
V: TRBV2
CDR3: ASRPGTSGDTQY

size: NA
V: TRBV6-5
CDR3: ASSYSGQGNTEAF

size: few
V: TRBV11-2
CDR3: ASSFGQGTYEQY

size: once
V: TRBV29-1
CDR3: SVQGANYEQY

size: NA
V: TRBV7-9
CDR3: ASSSPGGEKLF

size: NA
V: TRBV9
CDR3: ASSVGIGKGADETQY

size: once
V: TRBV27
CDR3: ASSLRPPVTSGNSYNEQF

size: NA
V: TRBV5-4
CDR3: ATKTSGDLLEQY

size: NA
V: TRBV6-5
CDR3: ASSPRGLYYGYT

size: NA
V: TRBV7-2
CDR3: ASSLDRVNTEAF

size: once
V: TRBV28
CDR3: ASIGQLGANVLT

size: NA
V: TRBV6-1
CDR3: ASRTTRTGRNIQY

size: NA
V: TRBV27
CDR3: ASSQDRVADTQY

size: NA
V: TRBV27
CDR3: ASMVLAYNEQF